This passage covers 26 T cell receptor beta chains from one sample sequenced in a study of a mutant IDH1 vaccine in newly diagnosed glioma. No antigens are known for them. The time point: week 5, during vaccination. Doses consisted of 300 ug of mutant IDH1 20-mer peptide each, paired with topical imiquimod. The assay was immunoSEQ multiplex PCR, and TCRdb's table has in-frame clones only and misses some. Of tens of thousands of clones listed, 87% were seen once; the top ten hold about 3.1%. The sequences come from peripheral blood mononuclear cells (PBMCs), collected from a glioma patient whose treatment included an IDH1 peptide vaccine. The receptors stem from a woman aged 40 to 55 with glioma. Some clones in this sample may be carry-over from other donors' samples.

J is TRBJ2-1 and V is TRBV29-1; 15 positions match TRBD2. Germline V CDR1 and CDR2: SQVTM, ANQGSEA. CDR3 size: 12 residues. V gave up 6 bases and J gave up 10 bases; unmatched junction bases: 1. For the CDR3, the DNA is TGCAGCGTCGGGACTAGCGGGAGGGAGCAGTTCTTC. Residues: CSVGTSGREQFF.

The chain couples TRBV7-6 to TRBJ1-3; 7 bases line up with TRBD1. After removal of 5 bases from V and 0 bases from J, the junction contained 10 bases not matched to a gene. CDR1 and CDR2 (germline): SGHVS, FNYEAQ. The CDR3 is 17 amino acids. The CDR3 bases are TGTGCCAGCAGCCCGGACAGGTACCCTTCCTCTGGAAACACCATATATTTT. This sequence encodes CASSPDRYPSSGNTIYF. Full variable domain (missing parts from reference TRBV7-6 and TRBJ1-3): GAGVSQSPRYKVTKRGQDVALRCDPISGHVSLYWYRQALGQGPEFLTYFNYEAQQDKSGLPNDRFSAERPEGSISTLTIQRTEQRDSAMYRCASSPDRYPSSGNTIYFGEGSWLTVV.

The chain uses TRBV6-6 and TRBJ2-5; tentatively, D is TRBD2 (5 bases). Germline CDR1 MNHNY, CDR2 SVGAGI (reference sequence). CDR3 length: 13 amino acids. V was pared by 6 bases and J by 9 bases, with 17 bases between. The CDR3 reads CASRPLTGEPQYF. CDR3 bases: TGTGCCAGCAGACCACTCACCGGGGAGCCCCAGTACTTC.

This chain joins TRBV5-1 and TRBJ2-7; no clear D. V lost 2 bases and J lost 0, with 9 bases in between. The CDR3 length is 14 residues. Germline CDR1 and CDR2: SGHRS and YFSETQ. DNA for the CDR3: TGCGCCAGCAGCTTCATGACGGCCTCCTACGAGCAGTACTTC. As protein: CASSFMTASYEQYF.

Notes on this clone: Without the conserved terminal phenylalanine or tryptophan, this CDR3 likely stems from a read error. It is unclear where the CDR3 begins or ends on the DNA, so no DNA is shown, and the CDR3 is as TCRdb lists it. The CDR3 loop reads CASSPGQGWGDL. V gene TRBV27 combines with J gene TRBJ2-4; whether TRBD1, the table's D call, matches the DNA was not checked. Termini included, the CDR3 measures 12 amino acids. The germline V gene encodes CDR1 MNHEY and CDR2 SMNVEV (reference sequence).

This clone has just a few counts. CDR3 coding DNA: TGTGCCATGAGGAAAGACAGGGGTGATACGGGGGATGGCTACACCTTC. Translation: CAMRKDRGDTGDGYTF. This sequence joins TRBV10-3 and TRBJ1-2; 8 bases line up with TRBD1. CDR1 ENHRY and CDR2 SYGVKD come from the germline V gene. V was clipped by 9 bases and J by 6 bases; unmatched bases: 18. The CDR3 is 16 residues long.

This clone has just a few counts. The rearrangement links TRBV25-1 to TRBJ1-2; TRBD1 matches 9 bases. CDR3 length: 15 amino acids. With 4 bases clipped from V and 6 bases from J, the junction kept 9 bases outside the gene matches. Germline lookup yields CDR1 MGHDK and CDR2 SYGVNS. As DNA, the CDR3 is TGTGCCAGCAGTGGAAACAGGGGGCGCGTCAATGGCTACACCTTC. Protein product: CASSGNRGRVNGYTF.

This rearrangement joins TRBV5-4 to TRBJ2-4; D tentatively reads TRBD1 or TRBD2 (5 bases each). The ends were cut back, 4 bases at V and 8 bases at J, with 13 bases in the middle. The CDR3 runs 13 residues. Germline CDR1 SGHNT, CDR2 YYREEE (reference sequence). The CDR3 nucleotides read TGTGCCAGCAGCCGGGACGAGAGGGACATTCAGTACTTC. Its translation is CASSRDERDIQYF.

The chain joins TRBV7-8 to TRBJ2-6; D ambiguous. V dropped 7 bases and J dropped 4 bases, with 11 bases sitting between them. CDR1 is SGHVS, CDR2 FQNEAQ, per germline. This CDR3 has 14 residues. CDR3 DNA sequence: TGTGCCAGCACCACCCGCTGGGGGGCCAACGTCCTGACTTTC. Its protein is CASTTRWGANVLTF.

The rearrangement uses TRBV28 and TRBJ2-7; 11 bases are shared with TRBD2. Germline V gene sequence: CDR1 MDHEN, CDR2 SYDVKM. V lost 7 bases, J lost 7 bases, and 6 bases stayed unmatched. The CDR3 is 13 residues long. The chain's CDR3 is CASIPSGRNEQYF. As DNA, the CDR3 is TGTGCCAGCATCCCTAGCGGGAGGAATGAGCAGTACTTC.

The V and J genes are TRBV9 and TRBJ2-1; TRBD1 or TRBD2 may be the D gene (5 bases each). Germline CDR1 is SGDLS and CDR2 is YYNGEE. The CDR3 is made up of 12 amino acids. V lost 5 bases, J lost 9 bases, and 12 bases lay in between. This CDR3 reads CASRGVSGEQFF. The DNA of the CDR3 is TGTGCCAGCAGGGGGGTGTCGGGTGAGCAGTTCTTC.

The rearrangement joins TRBV5-6 to TRBJ1-3; 11 bases are shared with TRBD1. This CDR3 comprises 15 residues. The trim removed 3 bases at V and 4 bases at J, leaving 3 bases unmatched. Germline-derived CDR1 and CDR2 are SGHDT and YYEEEE. CDR3: CASSWGQGVGNTIYF. The CDR3 nucleotides read TGTGCCAGCAGCTGGGGACAGGGGGTAGGAAACACCATATATTTT.

This clone is a singleton in its sample. V and J are TRBV28 and TRBJ2-1; weak D call: TRBD1 (6 bases). Germline V gene sequence: CDR1 MDHEN, CDR2 SYDVKM. Trimming cost V 6 bases and J 2 bases, with 11 bases left between them. The CDR3 runs to 14 residues. The CDR3 nucleotides read TGTGCCAGCAGCCCGCGACAGGCCTACAATGAGCAGTTCTTC. Translated: CASSPRQAYNEQFF.

The genes are TRBV11-1 and TRBJ1-5, with 7 bases aligning to TRBD1. The CDR3 totals 14 residues. V lost 5 bases, J lost 4 bases, and 5 bases stayed unmatched. Per the germline V gene, CDR1 is SGHAT and CDR2 is FQDESV (reference sequence). CDR3 residues: CASSQTGLNQPQHF. CDR3 bases: TGTGCCAGCAGCCAGACAGGGTTAAATCAGCCCCAGCATTTT.

This clone was seen only a few times. This chain joins TRBV19 and TRBJ2-7; D possibly corresponds to TRBD1 (6 bases). V lost 4 bases and J lost 2, with 12 bases in between. This CDR3 contains 14 residues. Germline-derived CDR1 and CDR2 are LNHDA and SQIVND (reference sequence). For the CDR3, the DNA is TGTGCCAGTAGTACACAGGGACAAGCCTACGAGCAGTACTTC. Its translation is CASSTQGQAYEQYF.

The chain employs TRBV28 and TRBJ1-1, with 10 bases fitting TRBD1. This CDR3 has 16 residues. Germline values: CDR1 MDHEN, CDR2 SYDVKM. V lost 5 bases and J lost 0; bases outside the gene matches: 6. The CDR3 DNA reads TGTGCCAGCAGTCCTACGGGACAGGGGTTGAACACTGAAGCTTTCTTT. Residues: CASSPTGQGLNTEAFF.

The genes are TRBV9 and TRBJ2-1; D is possibly TRBD2 (6 bases). Germline-derived CDR1 and CDR2 are SGDLS and YYNGEE. The CDR3 spans 20 residues. Trimming took 0 bases from V and 0 from J, leaving 22 bases between them. The CDR3 DNA follows: TGTGCCAGCAGCGTAGGCCCCTCGGGAGCGGCTATAAGCTCCTACAATGAGCAGTTCTTC. This sequence encodes CASSVGPSGAAISSYNEQFF. The full variable domain, with the rest looked up from reference TRBV9 and TRBJ2-1, is DSGVTQTPKHLITATGQRVTLRCSPRSGDLSVYWYQQSLDQGLQFLIQYYNGEERAKGNILERFSAQQFPDLHSELNLSSLELGDSALYFCASSVGPSGAAISSYNEQFFGPGTRLTVL.

This chain links TRBV2 with TRBJ1-2; 8 bases match TRBD1. This CDR3 has 15 residues. V was pared by 2 bases and J by 7 bases, with 9 bases of the junction left unmatched. The germline V gene has CDR1 SNHLY and CDR2 FYNNEI. As DNA, the CDR3 is TGTGCCAGCAGTGAATCAGGGGGCGGCGTGGGTGGCTACACCTTC. Its translation is CASSESGGGVGGYTF.

The J gene is TRBJ2-3, the V gene TRBV6-1, with D perhaps TRBD2 (6 bases). The CDR3 is 14 amino acids. Germline V gene data show CDR1 as MNHNS and CDR2 as SASEGT. V lost 10 bases, J lost 0 bases, and 14 bases lay in between. As DNA, the CDR3 is TGTGCCACCGGGAGTGGTCTTAGCACAGATACGCAGTATTTT. Amino acids: CATGSGLSTDTQYF.

This chain links TRBV11-2 with TRBJ2-1; 10 nucleotides line up with TRBD2. J was trimmed by 4 bases and V by 3 bases; bases with no gene match: 9. This CDR3 is 17 amino acids long. CDR1 and CDR2 (germline): SGHAT, FQNNGV. CDR3 sequence: CASSFGVAGGSYNEQFF. The CDR3 coding sequence is TGTGCCAGCAGCTTCGGAGTAGCGGGAGGATCATACAATGAGCAGTTCTTC.

The chain couples TRBV19 to TRBJ1-1; TRBD1 matches 8 bases. Trimming took 5 bases from V and 4 from J; bases not matched to a gene: 9. In germline, CDR1 is LNHDA, CDR2 SQIVND (reference sequence). The CDR3 totals 15 residues. CDR3 sequence: CASSFWDRRGTEAFF. DNA of the CDR3: TGTGCCAGTAGTTTCTGGGACAGGCGGGGCACTGAAGCTTTCTTT.

This chain links TRBV10-3 with TRBJ2-7; 8 positions agree with TRBD2. The germline V gene encodes CDR1 ENHRY and CDR2 SYGVKD. The CDR3 runs 17 residues. V dropped 5 bases and J dropped 4; count of bases not matched to a gene: 16. As DNA, the CDR3 is TGTGCCATCAGTCCAGCCGGAGCGGGAGAAGGGGGGTACGAGCAGTACTTC. This codes for CAISPAGAGEGGYEQYF.

The chain has TRBV28 and TRBJ1-4; D remains unclear. This CDR3 comprises 14 residues. Germline V CDR1 and CDR2: MDHEN, SYDVKM. V was shortened by 3 bases and J by 5 bases, with 10 bases between the two germline ends. The CDR3 DNA follows: TGTGCCAGCAGTTTCGTGGAAGACAATGAAAAACTGTTTTTT. Protein: CASSFVEDNEKLFF.

The rearrangement links TRBV18 to TRBJ1-6; D is uncertain. Germline CDR1 KGHSH, CDR2 LQKENI. V was shortened by 2 bases and J by 8 bases, with 10 bases between the two germline ends. The CDR3 runs 14 residues. The CDR3 here is CASSPNRRDSPLHF. CDR3 DNA sequence: TGTGCCAGCTCACCAAACAGAAGGGATTCACCCCTCCACTTT.

The rearrangement uses TRBV19 and TRBJ2-2; 10 positions agree with TRBD2. The germline V gene encodes CDR1 LNHDA and CDR2 SQIVND (reference sequence). CDR3 size: 19 residues. With 1 base clipped from V and 0 bases from J, the junction kept 8 bases outside the gene matches. CDR3 sequence: CASSIGTSGDFANTGELFF. The CDR3 DNA reads as TGTGCCAGTAGTATAGGGACTAGCGGCGACTTCGCGAACACCGGGGAGCTGTTTTTT.

The chain employs TRBV7-2 and TRBJ1-6, with D perhaps matching TRBD1 (5 bases). CDR1 and CDR2 from the germline V gene are SGHTA and FQGNSA. Trimming pared 4 bases from V and 9 bases from J, leaving 16 bases between. The CDR3 runs to 15 residues. This chain's CDR3 is CASSSYLTEGSPLHF. The CDR3 bases are TGTGCCAGCAGCTCCTATCTGACAGAGGGTTCACCCCTCCACTTT.